This is a list of T cell receptor beta chains from one sample in a study of siplizumab effects on memory and regulatory T cells. Their cognate antigens are unknown. Profiled with immunoSEQ multiplex PCR; TCRdb holds only in-frame clones, not every one. The sample contains approximately 13,000 clones, less than 40% of which appear only once. The sequenced sample consisted of CFSE-low (dividing) CD8+ T cells sorted from an allogeneic mixed lymphocyte reaction. The receptors shown here come from a human donor in good health; the cells came from an allogeneic mixed lymphocyte reaction. CDR3s include the opening cysteine and the closing phenylalanine or tryptophan. Each record gives: D gene, clone size, V gene, J gene, CDR3 DNA, CDR3 protein. The D gene is left open where the match is weak. Clone size is shown for a subset of rows, as once, few, many or a class of expanded clone.

NA	few	TRBV7-9	TRBJ2-5	TGTGCCAGCAGCTTAGCGGTATCTGAAGTGCAAGAGACCCAGTACTTC	CASSLAVSEVQETQYF
TRBD1	few	TRBV7-3	TRBJ1-2	TGTGCCAGCAGCTGGGGACAGGGGTATGGCTACACCTTC	CASSWGQGYGYTF
TRBD1	once	TRBV27	TRBJ1-1	TGTGCCAGCCGCGGACAGGGGCAGACTGAAGCTTTCTTT	CASRGQGQTEAFF
TRBD2	NA	TRBV6-4	TRBJ2-1	TGTGCCAGCAGTGACTCGAAGTCTAGCGGGGGGTCTCTTGAGCAGTTCTTC	CASSDSKSSGGSLEQFF
NA	NA	TRBV5-1	TRBJ2-2	TGCGCCAGCAGCACGGGACGGCTGAACACCGGGGAGCTGTTTTTT	CASSTGRLNTGELFF
TRBD1	NA	TRBV7-9	TRBJ1-3	TGTGCCAGCACCTACCAGGGGGCCTCGGGAAACACCATATATTTT	CASTYQGASGNTIYF
NA	medium-sized	TRBV15	TRBJ1-2	TGTGCCACCAGCGAAGACGGAGATAATGGCTACACCTTC	CATSEDGDNGYTF
NA	NA	TRBV19	TRBJ2-7	TGTGCCAGTAGTATAAGTCTGATGGGCGAGCAGTACTTC	CASSISLMGEQYF
NA	NA	TRBV5-4	TRBJ2-7	TGTGCCAGCAGCTGGGGGCAGGACCCGCAGTACTTC	CASSWGQDPQYF
NA	few	TRBV27	TRBJ1-1	TGTGCCAGCAGTCAGACGGGGGCTGAAGCTTTCTTT	CASSQTGAEAFF
NA	NA	TRBV5-6	TRBJ2-7	TGTGCCAGCAGCTTCGGGACCTCGAACGAGCAGTACTTC	CASSFGTSNEQYF
NA	medium-sized	TRBV14	TRBJ2-2	TGTGCCAGCAGCCCATATGACATGAACACCGGGGAGCTGTTTTTT	CASSPYDMNTGELFF
NA	NA	TRBV7-8	TRBJ2-7	TGTGCCAGCAGCTTAGTATCTCGGGGATACCACGAGCAGTACTTC	CASSLVSRGYHEQYF
NA	NA	TRBV19	TRBJ2-1	TGTGCCAGTAGTATCGTCGACTACTCCTACAATGAGCAGTTCTTC	CASSIVDYSYNEQFF
TRBD2	medium-sized	TRBV27	TRBJ2-1	TGTGCCAGCAGCGGACTAGCGGTCTGGGATGAGCAGTTCTTC	CASSGLAVWDEQFF